A single sample gave rise to the 28 T cell receptor beta chains below, sequenced in a study of T-cell reconstitution after alpha-beta-depleted transplantation in children. As it was prepared, the TCRbeta library received unique molecular identifiers. TCRdb reprocessed the PCR reads via MiXCR and lists one record per CDR3 protein. The profile shows 440,000 or so distinct CDR3 sequences, roughly 11% of them singletons. This material consisted of PBMCs from the stem cell graft donor, taken from the stem cell graft. Every receptor here comes from a human donor who donated a stem cell graft to a child with acute myeloid leukemia.

The chain recombines TRBV4-1 with TRBJ2-3; TRBD2 aligns across 12 bases. Germline CDR1 and CDR2: MGHRA and YSYEKL. J gave up 0 bases and V 4 bases, and 8 bases lay outside the gene matches. The CDR3 runs to 18 residues. CDR3 loop: CASSLWRTSGTSTDTQYF. The CDR3 DNA reads TGCGCCAGCAGCCTCTGGCGGACTAGCGGGACCAGCACAGATACGCAGTATTTT.

This clonotype turned up a few times. This chain uses TRBV29-1 with TRBJ2-5; D is possibly TRBD1 (6 bases). CDR1 and CDR2 from the germline V gene are SQVTM and ANQGSEA. The CDR3 consists of 13 residues. Trimming left V 7 bases short and J 0 bases short, with 12 bases between. The CDR3 region has the DNA TGCAGCGCCCGGACAGCGTACCAAGAGACCCAGTACTTC. Translating gives CSARTAYQETQYF.

This clonotype was picked up a small number of times. This chain connects TRBV5-1 to TRBJ2-1; possibly TRBD2 for D (5 bases). The CDR3 consists of 13 residues. Germline-derived CDR1 and CDR2 are SGHRS and YFSETQ. Trimming removed 3 bases from V and 8 bases from J, with 12 bases in between. CDR3 sequence reads: CASSSPDSYEQFF. The CDR3 DNA reads TGCGCCAGCAGCTCCCCGGACTCTTATGAGCAGTTCTTC.

The chain recombines TRBV6-1 with TRBJ2-1; 9 bases align to TRBD2. After removal of 3 bases from V and 4 bases from J, the junction contained 4 bases not matched to a gene. The germline gives CDR1 MNHNS, CDR2 SASEGT. The CDR3 has 15 amino acids. CDR3 sequence reads: CASSDLAGQYNEQFF. CDR3 nucleotide sequence: TGTGCCAGCAGTGACCTAGCGGGACAATACAATGAGCAGTTCTTC.

This clonotype was counted many times. V gene TRBV20-1 combines with J gene TRBJ2-5; D call uncertain. This CDR3 is built from 15 residues. CDR1 and CDR2 from the germline V gene are DFQATT and SNEGSKA (reference sequence). The V end lost 2 bases, the J end lost 4 bases, and 17 bases lay between the germline ends. CDR3 nucleotide sequence: TGCAGTGCTAGACCCCCGGTGGGGTCTTCAGAGACCCAGTACTTC. It yields the protein CSARPPVGSSETQYF.

V is TRBV5-1 and J is TRBJ2-3; 10 positions match TRBD2. Per the germline V gene, CDR1 is SGHRS and CDR2 is YFSETQ. The CDR3 runs to 18 residues. V lost 3 bases to trimming and J lost 2 bases; unmatched junction nucleotides: 12. The DNA for the CDR3 is TGCGCCAGCAGCTCTCAACCCGGGACTAGCGCCGCCACAGATACGCAGTATTTT. It yields the protein CASSSQPGTSAATDTQYF.

This clonotype showed up just a few times. The rearrangement joins TRBV5-1 to TRBJ2-5, with D unresolved. V lost 1 base and J 3 bases, leaving 7 bases between the germline ends. There are 13 residues in the CDR3. Germline lookup yields CDR1 SGHRS and CDR2 YFSETQ. The CDR3 loop reads CASSLLSEETQYF. CDR3 nucleotides: TGCGCCAGCAGCTTGCTTAGTGAAGAGACCCAGTACTTC.

This clonotype showed up just a few times. The chain uses TRBV5-6 and TRBJ2-1; the D is unclear. Trimming left V 1 base short and J 6 bases short, with 5 bases between. In germline, CDR1 is SGHDT, CDR2 YYEEEE. This CDR3 spans 12 amino acids. CDR3 region: CASSLYFNEQFF. The CDR3 region has the DNA TGTGCCAGCAGCTTGTACTTCAATGAGCAGTTCTTC. The whole variable domain, remainder taken from reference TRBV5-6 and TRBJ2-1, is DAGVTQSPTHLIKTRGQQVTLRCSPKSGHDTVSWYQQALGQGPQFIFQYYEEEERQRGNFPDRFSGHQFPNYSSELNVNALLLGDSALYLCASSLYFNEQFFGPGTRLTVL.

This clonotype was counted ten times or more. The V and J genes are TRBV7-2 and TRBJ2-4, with unresolved D. The CDR3 extends over 12 amino acids. Germline assignment: CDR1 SGHTA and CDR2 FQGNSA. Trimming left V 5 bases short and J 4 bases short, with 6 bases between. CDR3 loop: CASSPRKNIQYF. In nucleotides, the CDR3 is TGTGCCAGCAGCCCCCGTAAAAACATTCAGTACTTC.

The DNA of the CDR3 is TGCAGTGTCTCGAAGGCGGAGAACTACAATGAGCAGTTCTTC. It specifies CSVSKAENYNEQFF. The chain links TRBV20-1 to TRBJ2-1; D not resolved. Between the trimmed V and J ends, which lost 7 bases and 3 bases, there was a span of 16 bases. The CDR3 is 14 residues long. Germline loops: CDR1 DFQATT, CDR2 SNEGSKA (reference sequence).

This clonotype came up a few times. The chain carries TRBV27 and TRBJ2-1; D remains unclear. V dropped 7 bases and J dropped 0 bases, with 13 bases sitting between them. CDR3 size: 15 residues. CDR1 is MNHEY and CDR2 is SMNVEV in the germline V gene (reference sequence). CDR3 sequence reads: CASTSEPSSYNEQFF. CDR3 DNA sequence: TGTGCCAGCACCTCCGAACCTAGCTCCTACAATGAGCAGTTCTTC.

This clonotype was detected many times. The chain employs TRBV6-4 and TRBJ2-3; 7 nucleotides match TRBD2. V was clipped by 2 bases and J by 1 base; unmatched bases: 0. CDR3 length: 14 amino acids. Germline V gives CDR1 MRHNA, CDR2 SNTAGT. The CDR3 DNA reads as TGTGCCAGCAGTGACCGGGGGGGCACAGATACGCAGTATTTT. This encodes CASSDRGGTDTQYF.

This chain connects TRBV6-5 to TRBJ2-3, with 7 bases lining up with TRBD2. CDR1 is MNHEY and CDR2 is SVGAGI in the germline V gene. The CDR3 is 16 amino acids. J lost 1 base, V lost 1 base, and 5 bases had no gene match. DNA for the CDR3: TGTGCCAGCAGTTACTACCGGGCGGGGGGCACAGATACGCAGTATTTT. This translates into CASSYYRAGGTDTQYF.

The chain has TRBV4-2 and TRBJ2-7, with a possible D match to TRBD2 (6 bases). CDR3 length: 15 residues. The V gene's germline CDR1 is LGHNA and CDR2 YNFKEQ. V was trimmed by 0 bases and J by 2 bases, leaving 11 bases between them. The CDR3 region is CASSQEGGATYEQYF. In nucleotides, the CDR3 is TGTGCCAGCAGCCAAGAAGGCGGGGCGACCTACGAGCAGTACTTC.

This clonotype was seen at least ten times. V is TRBV29-1 and J is TRBJ2-7; D might be TRBD1 or TRBD2, each matching 5 bases. The V gene's germline CDR1 is SQVTM and CDR2 ANQGSEA. The ends were cut back, 4 bases at V and 3 bases at J, with 13 bases in the middle. The CDR3 is 13 amino acids. The CDR3 sequence: CSVVTLGVYEQYF. The CDR3 DNA sequence: TGCAGCGTTGTGACCTTGGGGGTCTACGAGCAGTACTTC.

The chain carries TRBV19 and TRBJ1-2, with D tentatively TRBD1 (6 bases). The CDR3 covers 13 residues. The germline V and J ends were trimmed by 4 bases and 1 base, with 7 bases remaining between them. The germline V gene encodes CDR1 LNHDA and CDR2 SQIVND (reference sequence). This CDR3 reads CASSRDNNYGYTF. CDR3 in DNA: TGTGCCAGTAGTAGGGACAATAACTATGGCTACACCTTC.

The rearrangement links TRBV25-1 to TRBJ2-7; 8 nucleotides line up with TRBD1. Looked up from germline, CDR1 is MGHDK and CDR2 is SYGVNS. CDR3 size: 19 residues. V gave up 1 base and J gave up 3 bases; unmatched junction bases: 17. CDR3 bases: TGTGCCAGCAGTGAATGGGTAATCCGGGACAGGTTCGGCCTCTACGAGCAGTACGTC. It yields the protein CASSEWVIRDRFGLYEQYV.

Only a few counts were recorded for this clonotype. The chain has TRBV11-3 and TRBJ2-7; 8 bases fit TRBD2. Germline CDR1 and CDR2: SGHNT and YENEEA. This CDR3 has 18 residues. Trimming at V came to 3 bases and at J to 7 bases, leaving 20 bases not matched to a gene. In nucleotides, the CDR3 is TGTGCCAGCAGCTTTACCCCACAGGGCGGGAGGTTTGTTACGGAGCAGTACTTC. Its translation: CASSFTPQGGRFVTEQYF.

This clonotype appeared a few times. The V gene is TRBV6-1, the J gene TRBJ2-4; TRBD2 is a possible D gene (5 bases). The CDR3 consists of 14 residues. Trimming took off 2 bases at V and 5 bases at J, with 10 bases between the two ends. Germline V CDR1 and CDR2: MNHNS, SASEGT. CDR3 coding DNA: TGTGCCAGCAGTGAAACTGGGAGCCAAAACATTCAGTACTTC. Protein product: CASSETGSQNIQYF.

In this sample, this clonotype turned up many times. The rearrangement links TRBV9 to TRBJ2-2; 8 nucleotides match TRBD2. The CDR3 length is 15 residues. Looked up from germline, CDR1 is SGDLS and CDR2 is YYNGEE. V trimming: 2 bases; J trimming: 5 bases; junction bases outside the gene matches: 5. As DNA, the CDR3 is TGTGCCAGCAGCGTTAAGGCGGGGGGTACCGGGGAGCTGTTTTTT. Translation gives CASSVKAGGTGELFF.

Here the CDR3 reads CASSLAGLGEQYF. The CDR3 DNA reads TGTGCCAGCAGTTTAGCGGGGTTGGGCGAGCAGTACTTC. This chain links TRBV12-3 or TRBV12-4 with TRBJ2-7; D not certain. The V and J ends lost 0 bases and 6 bases respectively, with 9 bases between them. This CDR3 has 13 residues.

About this clonotype: One end of the junction does not line up with germline, which may come from a read error. The chain recombines TRBV29-1 with TRBJ1-5, with 7 bases identical to TRBD1. The CDR3 length is 13 residues. CDR1 is SQVTM, CDR2 ANQGSEA, per germline. CDR3 coding DNA: TGCGGCGTCCAACAGGGGAAGGATCAGCCCCAGCATTTT. Translated, it gives CGVQQGKDQPQHF.

This clonotype was seen only a few times. The rearrangement joins TRBV4-2 to TRBJ2-7, with TRBD2 matching over 8 bases. CDR3 size: 17 residues. The ends lost 0 bases at V and 0 bases at J; junction bases unmatched: 7. Germline CDR1 LGHNA, CDR2 YNFKEQ. The CDR3 DNA sequence: TGTGCCAGCAGCCAAGAGGAGTGGCGGGAGGTCTCCTACGAGCAGTACTTC. Its translation is CASSQEEWREVSYEQYF.

The chain joins TRBV9 to TRBJ2-5; 7 nucleotides line up with TRBD2. Germline assignment: CDR1 SGDLS and CDR2 YYNGEE. The CDR3 contains 14 residues. With 4 bases clipped from V and 2 bases from J, the junction kept 5 bases outside the gene matches. The CDR3 is CASSSLADQETQYF. In DNA, the CDR3 is TGTGCCAGCAGCAGTCTAGCGGATCAAGAGACCCAGTACTTC.

The rearrangement links TRBV5-1 to TRBJ2-1; 8 bases map to TRBD1. The CDR3 has 15 amino acids. Germline assignment: CDR1 SGHRS and CDR2 YFSETQ. V gave up 4 bases and J gave up 2 bases; unmatched junction bases: 5. The DNA for the CDR3 is TGCGCCAGCAGCCACAGACAGGGGCCCTACAATGAGCAGTTCTTC. As protein: CASSHRQGPYNEQFF.

This clonotype was counted many times. The V and J genes are TRBV9 and TRBJ2-7, with 11 nucleotides matching TRBD2. The germline V gene encodes CDR1 SGDLS and CDR2 YYNGEE. The CDR3 has 14 residues. J lost 4 bases, V lost 3 bases, and 3 bases had no gene match. CDR3 sequence reads: CASSGGLAGYEQYF. CDR3 nucleotide sequence: TGTGCCAGCAGCGGCGGACTAGCGGGTTACGAGCAGTACTTC.

This clonotype was detected a few times. The J gene is TRBJ2-7, the V gene TRBV20-1, with 12 nucleotides matching TRBD2. The CDR3 sequence is 14 residues long. V dropped 6 bases and J dropped 1; count of bases not matched to a gene: 4. CDR1 DFQATT and CDR2 SNEGSKA come from the germline V gene (reference sequence). CDR3 sequence: CSALTSGRSYEQYF. CDR3 in DNA: TGCAGTGCACTGACTAGCGGGAGATCCTACGAGCAGTACTTC.

The chain is built from TRBV12-5 and TRBJ1-4, with a tentative D call TRBD1 (5 bases). The CDR3 runs to 17 residues. The V gene's germline CDR1 is LGHNT and CDR2 FRNRAP. V shed 2 bases and J shed 0 bases, with 13 bases lying between them. The CDR3 DNA is TGTGCTAGTGGTTTGTGGCAGGGACCGTCAACTAATGAAAAACTGTTTTTT. Translation: CASGLWQGPSTNEKLFF.